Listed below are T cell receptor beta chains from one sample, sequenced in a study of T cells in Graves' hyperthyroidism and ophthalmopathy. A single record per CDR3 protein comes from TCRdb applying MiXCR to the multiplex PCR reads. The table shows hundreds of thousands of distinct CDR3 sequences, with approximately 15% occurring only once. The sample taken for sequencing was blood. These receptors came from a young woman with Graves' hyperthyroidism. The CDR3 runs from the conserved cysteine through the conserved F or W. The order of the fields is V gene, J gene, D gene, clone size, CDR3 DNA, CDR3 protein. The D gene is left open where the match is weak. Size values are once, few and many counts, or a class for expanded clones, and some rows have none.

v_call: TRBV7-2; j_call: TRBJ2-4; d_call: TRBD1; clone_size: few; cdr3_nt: TGTGCCAGCAGCCTGAAGACGACTGGGACAGTAAGAAACATTCAGTACTTC; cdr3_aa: CASSLKTTGTVRNIQYF
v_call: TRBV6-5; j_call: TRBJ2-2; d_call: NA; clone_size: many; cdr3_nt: TGTGCCAGCAGTTATAGTTGGAAGTTAGACACCGGGGAGCTGTTTTTT; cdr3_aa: CASSYSWKLDTGELFF
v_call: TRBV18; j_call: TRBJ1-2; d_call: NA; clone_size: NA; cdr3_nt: TGTGCCAGCTCACCACCGAACAGGGCGTCTCACTATGGCTACACCTTC; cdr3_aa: CASSPPNRASHYGYTF
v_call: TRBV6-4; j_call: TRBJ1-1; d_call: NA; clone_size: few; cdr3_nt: TGTGCCAGCAGTGCGGAGTTGGGCACTGAAGCTTTCTTT; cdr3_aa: CASSAELGTEAFF
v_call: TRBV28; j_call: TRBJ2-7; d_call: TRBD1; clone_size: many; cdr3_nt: TGTGCCAGCAGCCTGGACAGGGGTAATCAGTACGAGCAGTACTTC; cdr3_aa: CASSLDRGNQYEQYF
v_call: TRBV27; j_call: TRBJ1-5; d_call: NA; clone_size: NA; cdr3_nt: TGTGCCAGCAGTTTTTATGGGCAGGCTAATCAGCCCCAGCATTTT; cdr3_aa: CASSFYGQANQPQHF
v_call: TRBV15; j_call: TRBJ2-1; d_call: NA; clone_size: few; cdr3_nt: TGTGCCACCAGCAGAGTTGAGGCCCTATGGCGGTTCTTC; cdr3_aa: CATSRVEALWRFF
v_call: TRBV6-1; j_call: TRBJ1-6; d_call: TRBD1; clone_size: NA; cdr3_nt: TGTGCCAGCACCTTCAACAGGGGTAATAATTCACCCCTCCACTTT; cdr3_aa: CASTFNRGNNSPLHF
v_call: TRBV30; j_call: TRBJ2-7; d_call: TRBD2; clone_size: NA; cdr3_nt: TGTGCCTGGAGCAAGAAGGGGACTAGCGGGAACCCCTACGAGCAGTACTTC; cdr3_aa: CAWSKKGTSGNPYEQYF
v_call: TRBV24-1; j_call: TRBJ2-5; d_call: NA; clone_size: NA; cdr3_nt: TGTGCCACGACTGGTGCGGAGGGGGACCAAGAGACCCAGTACTTC; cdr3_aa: CATTGAEGDQETQYF
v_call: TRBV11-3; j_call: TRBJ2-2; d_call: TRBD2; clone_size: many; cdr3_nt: TGTGCCAGCAGCCGCCGACTACTAGCGGGCGGGACCGGGGAGCTGTTTTTT; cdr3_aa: CASSRRLLAGGTGELFF
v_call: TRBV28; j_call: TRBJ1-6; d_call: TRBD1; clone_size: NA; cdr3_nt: TGTGCCAGCAGCCGCTGGGACAGGGTTGGGTCACCCCTCCACTTT; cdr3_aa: CASSRWDRVGSPLHF
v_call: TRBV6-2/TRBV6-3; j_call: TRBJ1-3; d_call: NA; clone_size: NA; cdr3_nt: TGTGCCAGCAGTTACGACTATATCCGTATGCAGGGAGGAAACACCATATATTTT; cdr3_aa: CASSYDYIRMQGGNTIYF
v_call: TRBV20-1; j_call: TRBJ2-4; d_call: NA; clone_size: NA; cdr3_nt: TGCAGTGGGGGGGCAGGGGCCAAAAACATTCAGTACTTC; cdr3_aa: CSGGAGAKNIQYF
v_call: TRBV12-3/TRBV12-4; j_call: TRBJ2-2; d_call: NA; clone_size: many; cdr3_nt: TGTGCCAGCCGAGAGCTGGAAATGAGGGGGAACACCGGGGAGCTGTTTTTT; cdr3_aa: CASRELEMRGNTGELFF
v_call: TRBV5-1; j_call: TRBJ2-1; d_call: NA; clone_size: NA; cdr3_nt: TGCGCCAGCAGCTTGGCAGCAGGGAGCTTTAACGAGCAGTTCTTC; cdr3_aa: CASSLAAGSFNEQFF
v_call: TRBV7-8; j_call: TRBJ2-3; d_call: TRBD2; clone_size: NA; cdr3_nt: TGTGCCAGCAGCTTAGTTCGTCTAGCGGGAACAGATACGCAGTATTTT; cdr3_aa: CASSLVRLAGTDTQYF
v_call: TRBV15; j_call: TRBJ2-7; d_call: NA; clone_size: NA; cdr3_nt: TGTGCCACCAGCAGAGCCGTCTCCTACGAGCAGTACTTC; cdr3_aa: CATSRAVSYEQYF
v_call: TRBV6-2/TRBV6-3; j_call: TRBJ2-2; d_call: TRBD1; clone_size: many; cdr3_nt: TGTGCCAGCAGCTACAACAGGGGTGCGAACACCGGGGAGCTGTTTTTT; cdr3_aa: CASSYNRGANTGELFF
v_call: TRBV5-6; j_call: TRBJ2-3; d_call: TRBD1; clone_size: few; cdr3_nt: TGTGCCAGCAGCTCACCGGGACAGGGATACTCTAGCACAGATACGCAGTATTTT; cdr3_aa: CASSSPGQGYSSTDTQYF
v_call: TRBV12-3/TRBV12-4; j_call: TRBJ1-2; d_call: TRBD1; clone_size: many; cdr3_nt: TGTGCCAGCAGTCCGGGACAGTTCCCTAACTATGGCTACACCTTC; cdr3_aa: CASSPGQFPNYGYTF
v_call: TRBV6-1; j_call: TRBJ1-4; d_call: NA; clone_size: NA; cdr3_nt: TGTGCCAGCAGGGAGGGGGGGAATGAAAAACTGTTTTTT; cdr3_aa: CASREGGNEKLFF
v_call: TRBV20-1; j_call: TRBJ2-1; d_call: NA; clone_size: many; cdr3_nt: TGCAGTGCTAGAGTAGCGAGCGGCAATGAGCAGTTCTTC; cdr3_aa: CSARVASGNEQFF
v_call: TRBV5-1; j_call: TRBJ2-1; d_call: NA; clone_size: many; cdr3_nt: TGCGCCAGCAGCGTACGAGGAGTTTACAATGAGCAGTTCTTC; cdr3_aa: CASSVRGVYNEQFF
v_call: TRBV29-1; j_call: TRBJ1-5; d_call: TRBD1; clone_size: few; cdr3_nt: TGCAGCGTTTCGACAGGGGTTAATCAGCCCCAGCATTTT; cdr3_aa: CSVSTGVNQPQHF
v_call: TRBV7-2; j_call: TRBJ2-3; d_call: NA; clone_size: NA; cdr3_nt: TGTGCCAGCAGCTCTTTCTCTCTCCCAGATACGCAGTGTTTT; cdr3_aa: CASSSFSLPDTQCF
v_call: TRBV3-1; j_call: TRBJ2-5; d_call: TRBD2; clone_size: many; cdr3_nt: TGTGCCAGCAGCCAAGGATTTCGGACTAGCGGACAAGAGACCCAGTACTTC; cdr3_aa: CASSQGFRTSGQETQYF
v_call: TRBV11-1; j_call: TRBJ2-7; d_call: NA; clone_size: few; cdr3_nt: TGTGCCAGCAGTTTGGCCCGGGGCAGGGCGGGGGAGCAGTACTTC; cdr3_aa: CASSLARGRAGEQYF
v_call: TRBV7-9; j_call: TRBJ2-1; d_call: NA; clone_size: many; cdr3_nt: TGTGCCAGCCGATTATATGGGCTAGCAGACAATGAGCAGTTCTTC; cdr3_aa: CASRLYGLADNEQFF
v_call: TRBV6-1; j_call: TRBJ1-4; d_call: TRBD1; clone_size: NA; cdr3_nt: TGTGCCAGCAGAAACTACCGGGACAGGAATGAAAAACTGTTTTTT; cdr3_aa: CASRNYRDRNEKLFF
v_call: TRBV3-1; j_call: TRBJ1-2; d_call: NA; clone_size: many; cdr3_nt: TGTGCCAGCAGCCCCCCACACGTGGGTAGCTATGGCTACACCTTC; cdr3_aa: CASSPPHVGSYGYTF
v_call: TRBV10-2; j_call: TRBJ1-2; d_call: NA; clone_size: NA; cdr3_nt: TGCGCCGGCAGTGACCGGGTCTTACTCTATGGCTACACCTTC; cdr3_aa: CAGSDRVLLYGYTF
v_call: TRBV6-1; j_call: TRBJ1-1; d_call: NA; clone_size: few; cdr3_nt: TGTGCCAGCAGTTCCCAGGGACGTGAAGCTTTCTTT; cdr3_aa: CASSSQGREAFF
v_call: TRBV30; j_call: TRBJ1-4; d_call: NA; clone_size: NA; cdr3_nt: TGTGCCTGGAGTGTACTGGGAGCTGCTAATGAAAAACTGTTTTTT; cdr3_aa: CAWSVLGAANEKLFF
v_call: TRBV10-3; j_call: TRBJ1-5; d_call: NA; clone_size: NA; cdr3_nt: TGTGCCATCAGCAGAGGGGGAGTCGGTCAGCCCCAGCATTTT; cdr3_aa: CAISRGGVGQPQHF
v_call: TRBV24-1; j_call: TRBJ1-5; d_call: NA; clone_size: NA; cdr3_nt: TGTGCCACCAGTAGTTCTCCTCACAATCAGCCCCAGCATTTT; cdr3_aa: CATSSSPHNQPQHF
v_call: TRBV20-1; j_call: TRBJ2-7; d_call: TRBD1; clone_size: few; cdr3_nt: TGCAGTGCTAGAGATCTCGGACAGGCCTCCTACGAGCAGTACTTC; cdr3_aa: CSARDLGQASYEQYF
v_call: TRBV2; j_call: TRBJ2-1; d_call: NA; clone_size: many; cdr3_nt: TGTGCCAGCAGGGAAGGTGGTCCTGAGCAGTTCTTC; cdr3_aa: CASREGGPEQFF
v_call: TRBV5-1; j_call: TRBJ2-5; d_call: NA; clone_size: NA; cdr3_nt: TGCGCCAGCAGCTGGACGGCATCCCCACAAGAGACCCAGTGCTTC; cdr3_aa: CASSWTASPQETQCF
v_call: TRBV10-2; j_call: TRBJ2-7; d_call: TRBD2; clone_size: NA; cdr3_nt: TGCGCCAGCAGACCAAGCGTTAGGGAGGGCCGCCGGGAGCAGTACTTC; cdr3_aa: CASRPSVREGRREQYF
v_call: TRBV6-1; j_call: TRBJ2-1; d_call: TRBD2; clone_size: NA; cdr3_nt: TGTGTCAGCAGCGCCCCCGGGACTAGCGGGAGTCATGAGCAGTTCTTC; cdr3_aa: CVSSAPGTSGSHEQFF
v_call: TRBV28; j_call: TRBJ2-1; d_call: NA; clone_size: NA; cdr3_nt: TGTGCCAGCAGTTTGGTAAAGAGCTCCTACAATGAGCAGTTCTTC; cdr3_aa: CASSLVKSSYNEQFF
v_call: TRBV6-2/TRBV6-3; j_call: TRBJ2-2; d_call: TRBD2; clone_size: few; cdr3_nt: TGTGCCAGCAGTTTTCCGGGACTAGCGGGAGAGGCCGGGGAGCTGTTTTTT; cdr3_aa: CASSFPGLAGEAGELFF
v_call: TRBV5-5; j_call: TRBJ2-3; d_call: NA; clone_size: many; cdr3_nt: TGTGCCAGCAGCCCGGGACATTCGAACGGCGCAGATACGCAGTATTTT; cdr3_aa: CASSPGHSNGADTQYF
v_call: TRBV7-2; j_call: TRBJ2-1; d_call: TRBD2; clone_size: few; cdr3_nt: TGTGCCAGCAGCAATTTAGCGGGGCGCTCCTACAATGAGCAGTTCTTC; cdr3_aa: CASSNLAGRSYNEQFF
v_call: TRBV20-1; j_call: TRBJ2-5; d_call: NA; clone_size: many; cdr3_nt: TGCAGTGCCCCGGCTACGACGGGGTACCCTCAAGAGACCCAGTACTTC; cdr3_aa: CSAPATTGYPQETQYF
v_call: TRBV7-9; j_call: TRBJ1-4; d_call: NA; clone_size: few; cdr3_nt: TGTGCCAGCAGCGTCAGGGAGGGGCCTAATGAAAAACTGTTTTTT; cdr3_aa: CASSVREGPNEKLFF
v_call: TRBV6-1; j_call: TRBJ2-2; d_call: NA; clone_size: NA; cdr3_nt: TGTGCCAGCAGGGCGGGGCGGGAGCTGTTTTTT; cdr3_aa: CASRAGRELFF
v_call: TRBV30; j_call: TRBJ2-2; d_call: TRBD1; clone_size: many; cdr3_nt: TGTGCCTGGAGCGGACAGGGAAACACCGGGGAGCTGTTTTTT; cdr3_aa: CAWSGQGNTGELFF
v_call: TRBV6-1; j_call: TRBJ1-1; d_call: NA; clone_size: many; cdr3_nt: TGTGCCAGCCCCGAAGGAACTGAAGCTTTCTTT; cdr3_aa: CASPEGTEAFF
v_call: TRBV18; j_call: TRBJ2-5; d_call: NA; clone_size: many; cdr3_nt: TGTGCCAGCTCACCGGCCCATCAAGAGACCCAGTACTTC; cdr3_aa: CASSPAHQETQYF